The 3 T cell receptor beta chains below were found in one sample sequenced in a study of PD-1 blockade in classical Hodgkin lymphoma. Exposure to brentuximab vedotin varied, and each patient had relapsed following autologous stem cell transplantation. Here immunoSEQ multiplex PCR was the method, and the copy in TCRdb shows in-frame clones only, minus some. Among fewer than 90,000 clones listed, approximately 94% were seen once. The material sequenced was peripheral blood mononuclear cells (PBMCs), taken at baseline. These receptor sequences come from a human donor with classical Hodgkin lymphoma.

The J gene is TRBJ2-3, the V gene TRBV27, with a possible D match to TRBD2 (6 bases). The CDR3 contains 18 residues. Germline-derived CDR1 and CDR2 are MNHEY and SMNVEV (reference sequence). V was clipped by 0 bases and J by 4 bases, with 20 bases between them. In nucleotides, the CDR3 is TGTGCCAGCAGTTTATCGGGGTGGGAGCGGGCATTCGCAGATACGCAGTATTTT. It translates to CASSLSGWERAFADTQYF.

V usage is TRBV6-5 and J usage is TRBJ2-7, with a weak D call TRBD1 (6 bases). V was cut by 6 bases and J by 2 bases, with 11 bases left in between. The germline V gene has CDR1 MNHEY and CDR2 SVGAGI. This CDR3 is 13 amino acids long. The CDR3 spells CASSDQGTYEQYF. CDR3 bases: TGTGCCAGCAGCGATCAGGGGACCTACGAGCAGTACTTC.

This chain joins TRBV7-9 and TRBJ1-2, with D unresolved. Trimming took 7 bases from V and 7 from J, leaving 16 bases between them. This CDR3 region has 13 residues. CDR1 and CDR2 (germline): SEHNR, FQNEAQ (reference sequence). The CDR3 DNA reads TGTGCCAGCAAGGCCGATGTAAGGTTTGGCTACACCTTC. It codes for CASKADVRFGYTF.